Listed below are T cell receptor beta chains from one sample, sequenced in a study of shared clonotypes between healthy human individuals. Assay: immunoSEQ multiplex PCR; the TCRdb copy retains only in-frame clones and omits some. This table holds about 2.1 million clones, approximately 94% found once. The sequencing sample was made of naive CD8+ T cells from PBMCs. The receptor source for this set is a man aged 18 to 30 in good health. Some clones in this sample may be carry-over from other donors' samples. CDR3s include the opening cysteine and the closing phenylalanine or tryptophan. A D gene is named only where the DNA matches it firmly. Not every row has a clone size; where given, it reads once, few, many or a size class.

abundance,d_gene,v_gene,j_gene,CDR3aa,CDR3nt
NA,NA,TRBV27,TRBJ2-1,CASSLLAGPNEQFF,TGTGCCAGCAGTTTATTGGCTGGGCCTAATGAGCAGTTCTTC
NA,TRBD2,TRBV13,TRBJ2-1,CASSSEREGLFSSYNEQFF,TGTGCCAGCAGCTCTGAGCGGGAGGGACTTTTTAGCTCCTACAATGAGCAGTTCTTC
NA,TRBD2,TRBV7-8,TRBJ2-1,CASSLSGPSYNEQFF,TGTGCCAGCAGCCTTAGCGGGCCCTCCTACAATGAGCAGTTCTTC
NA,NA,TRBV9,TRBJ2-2,CASSVSSSFANTGELFF,TGTGCCAGCAGCGTTTCCTCGTCCTTCGCAAACACCGGGGAGCTGTTTTTT
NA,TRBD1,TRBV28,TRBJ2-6,CASSFSGTGGRSGANVLTF,TGTGCCAGCAGTTTCTCCGGGACAGGGGGCCGCTCTGGGGCCAACGTCCTGACTTTC
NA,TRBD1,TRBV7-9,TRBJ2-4,CASSLGQGIAKNIQYF,TGTGCCAGCAGCTTGGGACAGGGAATAGCCAAAAACATTCAGTACTTC
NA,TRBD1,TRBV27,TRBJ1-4,CASSFYPPTGINEKLFF,TGTGCCAGCAGCTTCTACCCCCCGACAGGGATAAATGAAAAACTGTTTTTT
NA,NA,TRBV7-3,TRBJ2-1,CASSYTGLGYNEQFF,TGTGCCAGCAGCTATACAGGGCTCGGGTACAATGAGCAGTTCTTC
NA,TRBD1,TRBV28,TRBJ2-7,CASTGGPYEQYF,TGTGCCAGCACAGGGGGACCCTACGAGCAGTACTTC
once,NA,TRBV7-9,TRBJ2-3,CASSPPAGRDTDTQYF,TGTGCCAGCAGCCCCCCTGCGGGGCGGGACACAGATACGCAGTATTTT
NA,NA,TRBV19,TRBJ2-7,CASNSRGAVEQYF,TGTGCCAGTAACAGCCGTGGGGCCGTCGAGCAGTACTTC
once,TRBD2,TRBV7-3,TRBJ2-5,CASSSPGTSLEETQYF,TGTGCCAGCAGCTCCCCCGGGACTAGTTTAGAAGAGACCCAGTACTTC
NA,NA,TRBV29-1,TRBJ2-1,CSVEETDRLDEQFF,TGCAGCGTTGAAGAGACGGACCGGTTGGATGAGCAGTTCTTC
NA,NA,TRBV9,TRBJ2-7,CASSVAGAYEQYF,TGTGCCAGCAGCGTAGCCGGAGCCTACGAGCAGTACTTC
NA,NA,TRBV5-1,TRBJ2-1,CASTERVPYNEQFF,TGCGCCAGCACAGAAAGGGTGCCCTACAATGAGCAGTTCTTC
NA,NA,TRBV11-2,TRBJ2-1,CASSGGHGAVDEQFF,TGTGCCAGCAGTGGGGGTCATGGGGCTGTAGATGAGCAGTTCTTC
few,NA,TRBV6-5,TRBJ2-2,CASSSGTQELFF,TGTGCCAGCAGTTCCGGGACCCAGGAGCTGTTTTTT
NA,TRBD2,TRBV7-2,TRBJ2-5,CASSSTTAGGLRETQYF,TGTGCCAGCAGCTCGACTACGGCGGGAGGGCTCCGGGAGACCCAGTACTTC
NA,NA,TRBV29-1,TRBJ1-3,CSVEDRSAGNTIYF,TGCAGCGTTGAAGACCGCTCTGCGGGAAACACCATATATTTT
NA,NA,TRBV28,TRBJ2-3,CASSWAVSTDTQYF,TGTGCCAGCAGTTGGGCGGTCAGCACAGATACGCAGTATTTT
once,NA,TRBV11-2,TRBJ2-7,CASSLIVGGEQYF,TGTGCCAGCAGCTTAATCGTAGGCGGCGAGCAGTACTTC
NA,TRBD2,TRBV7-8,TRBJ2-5,CASSSGGTSAQYF,TGTGCCAGCAGCTCAGGGGGGACTAGCGCCCAGTACTTC
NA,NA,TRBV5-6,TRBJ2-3,CASSFGGASLTDTQYF,TGTGCCAGCAGCTTTGGGGGGGCGTCGTTGACAGATACGCAGTATTTT
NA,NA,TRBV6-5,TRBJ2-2,CASSYLGGAGTGELFF,TGTGCCAGCAGTTACCTGGGGGGCGCGGGCACCGGGGAGCTGTTTTTT
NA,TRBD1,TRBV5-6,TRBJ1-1,CASREMTGVTEAFF,TGTGCCAGCAGGGAGATGACAGGGGTCACTGAAGCTTTCTTT
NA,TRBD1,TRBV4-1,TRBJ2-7,CASSQATGTGLLEQYF,TGCGCCAGCAGCCAAGCCACCGGGACAGGGCTGCTCGAGCAGTACTTC
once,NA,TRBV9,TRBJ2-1,CASSPRQVYNEQFF,TGTGCCAGCAGCCCCAGACAGGTCTACAATGAGCAGTTCTTC
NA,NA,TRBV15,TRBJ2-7,CATSRDMADYEQYF,TGTGCCACCAGCAGAGATATGGCAGACTACGAGCAGTACTTC
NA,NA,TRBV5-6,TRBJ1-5,CASSLYANNQPQHF,TGTGCCAGCAGCTTGTATGCCAACAATCAGCCCCAGCATTTT
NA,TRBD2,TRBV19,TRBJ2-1,CASSIASGGYNEQFF,TGTGCCAGTAGTATAGCTAGCGGGGGGTACAATGAGCAGTTCTTC
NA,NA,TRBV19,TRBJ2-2,CASGLREHNTGELFF,TGTGCCAGTGGATTACGGGAACACAACACCGGGGAGCTGTTTTTT
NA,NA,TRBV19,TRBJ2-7,CASSPPDYPLHEQYF,TGTGCCAGTAGTCCACCGGACTACCCACTGCATGAGCAGTACTTC
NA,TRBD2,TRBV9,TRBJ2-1,CASSESSGYNEQFF,TGTGCCAGCAGCGAGTCTAGCGGCTACAATGAGCAGTTCTTC
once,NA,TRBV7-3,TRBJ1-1,CASSPQLLGGLVTEAFF,TGTGCCAGCAGCCCACAACTCTTGGGGGGGCTGGTTACTGAAGCTTTCTTT
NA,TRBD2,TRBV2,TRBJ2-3,CASSSGGTTSTDTQYF,TGTGCCAGCAGTTCTGGAGGGACTACTTCCACAGATACGCAGTATTTT
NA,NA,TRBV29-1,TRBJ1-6,CSARAAPIGSPLHF,TGCAGCGCCCGGGCGGCCCCGATAGGTTCACCCCTCCACTTT
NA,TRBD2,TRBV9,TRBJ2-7,CASSVGVAGGYEQYF,TGTGCCAGCAGCGTAGGGGTAGCGGGAGGCTACGAGCAGTACTTC
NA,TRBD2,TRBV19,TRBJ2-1,CASSSGSNAYNEQFF,TGTGCCAGTAGTAGCGGGAGTAACGCCTACAATGAGCAGTTCTTC
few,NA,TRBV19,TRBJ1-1,CASSIERTYEAFF,TGTGCCAGTAGTATAGAGCGGACGTATGAAGCTTTCTTT
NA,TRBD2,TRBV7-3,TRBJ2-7,CASSPVGGSREQYF,TGTGCCAGCAGCCCCGTCGGCGGGAGTCGAGAGCAGTACTTC
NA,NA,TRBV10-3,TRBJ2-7,CAISEPGSYEQYF,TGTGCCATCAGTGAGCCCGGTAGCTACGAGCAGTACTTC
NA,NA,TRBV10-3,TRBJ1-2,CAISEEGQRVTDSGYTF,TGTGCCATCAGTGAGGAGGGTCAAAGGGTTACAGACTCTGGCTACACCTTC
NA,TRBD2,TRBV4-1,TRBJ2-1,CASSQDRGGLAGDEQFF,TGCGCCAGCAGCCAAGATCGGGGGGGACTAGCGGGAGATGAGCAGTTCTTC
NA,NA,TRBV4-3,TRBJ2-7,CASSPQLEGGGYEQYF,TGCGCCAGCAGCCCCCAGTTGGAGGGAGGGGGATACGAGCAGTACTTC
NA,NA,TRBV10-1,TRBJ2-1,CASSESKGASRYNEQFF,TGCGCCAGCAGTGAGTCGAAAGGGGCTAGCAGGTACAATGAGCAGTTCTTC
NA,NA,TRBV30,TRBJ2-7,CAWSAPTGSYEQYF,TGTGCCTGGAGTGCACCGACAGGTTCCTACGAGCAGTACTTC
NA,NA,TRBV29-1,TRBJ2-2,CSVVYQNTGELFF,TGCAGCGTTGTTTACCAGAACACCGGGGAGCTGTTTTTT